This note documents a single TCR beta chain sequence. Repertoires were generated with immunoSEQ multiplex PCR, while TCRdb's copy carries only in-frame clones and drops some. The data hold more than 50,000 clones, with 85% to 90% observed a single time. This entry is derived from a study of technical replicates of blood from a few donors. The CDR3 is 17 amino acids. V was clipped by 0 bases and J by 2 bases; unmatched bases: 10. Germline-derived CDR1 and CDR2 are LGHNA and YNFKEQ. The chain has TRBV4-2 and TRBJ2-7; the match to TRBD2 covers 7 bases. The sequencing sample was made of PBMCs. This clonotype was sampled from a human donor in good health. Some clones in this sample may be carry-over from other donors' samples. Here the CDR3 reads CASSQDETSGATYEQYF. The CDR3 region has the DNA TGTGCCAGCAGCCAAGATGAGACCAGCGGGGCCACCTACGAGCAGTACTTC.